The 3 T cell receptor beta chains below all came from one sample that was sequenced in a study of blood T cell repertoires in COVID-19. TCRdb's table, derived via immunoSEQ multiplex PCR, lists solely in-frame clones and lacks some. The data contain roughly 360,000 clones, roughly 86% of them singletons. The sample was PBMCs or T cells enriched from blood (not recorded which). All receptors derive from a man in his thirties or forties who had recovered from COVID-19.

CDR3 DNA: TGTGCCAGTAGTATACAGTACAATCAGCCCCAGCATTTT. This translates into CASSIQYNQPQHF. The chain links TRBV19 to TRBJ1-5, with D uncertain. CDR1 is LNHDA, CDR2 SQIVND, per germline (reference sequence). The CDR3 loop spans 13 amino acids. Trimming stripped 2 bases from V and 3 bases from J, with 5 bases between. The whole variable domain, remainder taken from reference TRBV19 and TRBJ1-5, is DGGITQSPKYLFRKEGQNVTLSCEQNLNHDAMYWYRQDPGQGLRLIYYSQIVNDFQKGDIAEGYSVSREKKESFPLTVTSAQKNPTAFYLCASSIQYNQPQHFGDGTRLSIL.

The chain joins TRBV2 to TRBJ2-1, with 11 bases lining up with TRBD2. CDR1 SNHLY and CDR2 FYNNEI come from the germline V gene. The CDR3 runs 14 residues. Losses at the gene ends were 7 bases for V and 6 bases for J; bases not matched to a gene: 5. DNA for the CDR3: TGTGCCAGCAATCTAGCGGGGGGAACCAATGAGCAGTTCTTC. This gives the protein CASNLAGGTNEQFF.

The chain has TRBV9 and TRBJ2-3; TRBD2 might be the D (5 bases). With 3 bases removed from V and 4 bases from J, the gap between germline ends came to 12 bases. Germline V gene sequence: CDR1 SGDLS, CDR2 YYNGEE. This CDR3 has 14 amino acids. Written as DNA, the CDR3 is TGTGCCAGCAGCGCTCCCGGGGTGGCAGATACGCAGTATTTT. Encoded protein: CASSAPGVADTQYF.